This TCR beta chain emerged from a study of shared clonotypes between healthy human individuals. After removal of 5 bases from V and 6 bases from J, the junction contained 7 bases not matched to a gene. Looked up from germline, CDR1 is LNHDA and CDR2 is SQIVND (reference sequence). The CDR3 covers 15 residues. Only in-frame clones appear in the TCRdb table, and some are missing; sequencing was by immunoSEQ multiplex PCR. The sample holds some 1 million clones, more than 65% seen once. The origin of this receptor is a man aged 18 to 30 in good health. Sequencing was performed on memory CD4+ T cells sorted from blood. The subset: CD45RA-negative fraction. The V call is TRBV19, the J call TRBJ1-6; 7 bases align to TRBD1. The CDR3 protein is CASSSGQPINSPLHF. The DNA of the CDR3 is TGTGCCAGTAGTTCGGGACAGCCCATTAATTCACCCCTCCACTTT.